The 20 T cell receptor beta chains below all came from one sample that was sequenced in a study of technical replicates of blood from several donors. Produced via immunoSEQ multiplex PCR; TCRdb's table is partial and in-frame only. The data contain 55,000 to 75,000 clones, 80% to 90% of them singletons. Sequenced input: PBMCs. These receptors all come from a human donor in good health. Some clones in this sample may be carry-over from other donors' samples.

The V gene is TRBV27, the J gene TRBJ2-7; 7 bases line up with TRBD2. V gave up 5 bases and J gave up 1 base; unmatched junction bases: 8. CDR3 size: 15 residues. Germline CDR1 reads MNHEY; CDR2 reads SMNVEV (reference sequence). CDR3 region: CASSERDSPSYEQYF. For the CDR3, the DNA is TGTGCCAGCAGTGAGCGGGACTCGCCGTCCTACGAGCAGTACTTC.

V and J are TRBV15 and TRBJ2-7, with TRBD2 identical over 11 bases. Losses at the gene ends were 3 bases for V and 4 bases for J; bases not matched to a gene: 5. This CDR3 spans 15 amino acids. The germline CDR1 and CDR2 sequences are LNHNV and YYDKDF (reference sequence). Here the CDR3 DNA reads TGTGCCACCAGCAGCCCGACTAGCGGGAAATACGAGCAGTACTTC. Its translation: CATSSPTSGKYEQYF.

V usage is TRBV7-8 and J usage is TRBJ1-6; the D gene is possibly TRBD1 (5 bases). In germline, CDR1 is SGHVS, CDR2 FQNEAQ. V lost 5 bases and J lost 0, with 11 bases in between. This CDR3 contains 16 residues. The CDR3 region is CASSNTGSSYNSPLHF. CDR3 bases: TGTGCCAGCAGCAACACAGGATCCTCCTATAATTCACCCCTCCACTTT.

The rearrangement uses TRBV7-7 and TRBJ2-1; D is perhaps TRBD1 (6 bases). The CDR3 loop spans 13 amino acids. V lost 1 base to trimming and J lost 9 bases, with 10 bases between them. The germline V gene encodes CDR1 SSHAT and CDR2 FNYEAQ (reference sequence). The CDR3 bases are TGTGCCAGCAGCTTAGTTGCCAGGGGTGAGCAGTTCTTC. Its protein is CASSLVARGEQFF. Using reference TRBV7-7 and TRBJ2-1 for the parts outside the CDR3, the full variable domain is GAGVSQSPRYKVTKRGQDVTLRCDPISSHATLYWYQQALGQGPEFLTYFNYEAQPDKSGLPSDRFSAERPEGSISTLTIQRTEQRDSAMYRCASSLVARGEQFFGPGTRLTVL.

This clone has just a few counts. This rearrangement joins TRBV7-9 to TRBJ2-5; the D gene is possibly TRBD1 (6 bases). The CDR3 length is 15 residues. The V and J ends lost 5 bases and 5 bases respectively, with 18 bases between them. Germline V lookup: CDR1 SEHNR, CDR2 FQNEAQ (reference sequence). CDR3 amino acids: CASSTYRELEETQYF. The CDR3 bases are TGTGCCAGCAGCACCTACAGGGAGTTGGAGGAGACCCAGTACTTC.

The chain combines TRBV18 with TRBJ2-6; 7 nucleotides line up with TRBD1. V lost 4 bases, J lost 2 bases, and 2 bases stayed unmatched. Germline-derived CDR1 and CDR2 are KGHSH and LQKENI. CDR3 length equals 15 residues. CDR3 loop: CASSLTGAGANVLTF. The CDR3 region has the DNA TGTGCCAGCTCACTCACAGGGGCTGGGGCCAACGTCCTGACTTTC.

The CDR3: CATTALRGNTIYF. CDR3 DNA: TGTGCCACCACCGCGTTGAGAGGAAACACCATATATTTT. The rearrangement links TRBV15 to TRBJ1-3; D ambiguous. The V gene lost 7 bases and the J gene lost 4 bases, with 11 bases spanning the gap. CDR1 and CDR2 (germline): LNHNV, YYDKDF (reference sequence). The CDR3 extends over 13 amino acids.

In DNA, the CDR3 is TGTGCCAGCAGCCAAGATCAGAGGGACTATGGCTACACCTTC. It translates to CASSQDQRDYGYTF. J is TRBJ1-2 and V is TRBV4-2; D call uncertain. Looked up from germline, CDR1 is LGHNA and CDR2 is YNFKEQ. Trimming cost V 0 bases and J 3 bases, with 8 bases left between them. This CDR3 is 14 amino acids long.

The genes are TRBV19 and TRBJ1-5; 9 nucleotides match TRBD1. V shed 5 bases, J shed 0 bases, and the junction held 8 bases outside the gene matches. This CDR3 contains 17 residues. Looked up from germline, CDR1 is LNHDA and CDR2 is SQIVND (reference sequence). The CDR3 DNA sequence: TGTGCCAGTAGTCCCGGGGACAGGGCCTATAGCAATCAGCCCCAGCATTTT. Translating it yields CASSPGDRAYSNQPQHF.

The chain joins TRBV7-6 to TRBJ2-1; 12 bases are a match to TRBD2. The junction had 5 bases not matched to a gene; V was cut back by 2 bases and J by 6 bases. The germline gives CDR1 SGHVS, CDR2 FNYEAQ. This CDR3 is 16 amino acids long. CDR3 protein: CASSLLAGGPGNEQFF. CDR3 coding DNA: TGTGCCAGCAGCTTACTAGCGGGAGGGCCGGGCAATGAGCAGTTCTTC.

V and J are TRBV10-2 and TRBJ1-1, with TRBD1 identical over 11 bases. With 6 bases clipped from V and 0 bases from J, the junction kept 6 bases outside the gene matches. Germline V gene sequence: CDR1 WSHSY, CDR2 SAAADI. The CDR3 extends over 16 amino acids. The DNA for the CDR3 is TGCGCCAGCAGGGCCGGGACAGGGGGTATGAACACTGAAGCTTTCTTT. Residues: CASRAGTGGMNTEAFF.

The CDR3 nucleotides read TGTGCCAGCAGCTTGAACATTTACGAGCAGTACTTC. Amino acids: CASSLNIYEQYF. This chain links TRBV7-2 with TRBJ2-7; D gene uncertain. The CDR3 runs to 12 residues. CDR1 is SGHTA, CDR2 FQGNSA, per germline. With 3 bases removed from V and 4 bases from J, the gap between germline ends came to 7 bases.

This chain joins TRBV7-9 and TRBJ2-7; maybe TRBD2 (6 bases). Deletions cut 4 bases from V and 3 bases from J, with 10 bases between. This CDR3 is 13 amino acids long. Germline assignment: CDR1 SEHNR and CDR2 FQNEAQ (reference sequence). CDR3 DNA sequence: TGTGCCAGCAGCTCCCCCGGGGGCTACGAGCAGTACTTC. It translates to CASSSPGGYEQYF.

This clone was seen a single time. V usage is TRBV18 and J usage is TRBJ1-4, with 10 bases aligning to TRBD1. This CDR3 contains 15 residues. The germline gives CDR1 KGHSH, CDR2 LQKENI. Trimming removed 1 base from V and 5 bases from J; junction bases left unmatched: 1. The CDR3 DNA reads as TGTGCCAGCTCACCACGGGACAGGGGAAATGAAAAACTGTTTTTT. Encoded protein: CASSPRDRGNEKLFF.

This clone was seen only once. The rearrangement joins TRBV7-9 to TRBJ1-5; no definite D call. Looked up from germline, CDR1 is SEHNR and CDR2 is FQNEAQ (reference sequence). The ends were cut back, 4 bases at V and 4 bases at J, with 17 bases in the middle. This CDR3 is built from 16 residues. CDR3 residues: CASSSSVGYHNQPQHF. CDR3 bases: TGTGCCAGCAGCTCTAGCGTGGGGTACCATAATCAGCCCCAGCATTTT.

The rearrangement joins TRBV6-4 to TRBJ2-3; 10 bases agree with TRBD2. The germline CDR1 and CDR2 sequences are MRHNA and SNTAGT. With V trimmed by 8 bases and J by 3 bases, 2 bases remained unmatched. This CDR3 has 13 residues. The CDR3 DNA reads as TGTGCCAGCTCGACTAGCGGGACAGATACGCAGTATTTT. This sequence encodes CASSTSGTDTQYF.

The chain uses TRBV6-1 and TRBJ2-3; 9 nucleotides align to TRBD2. Germline CDR1 reads MNHNS; CDR2 reads SASEGT. This CDR3 contains 14 residues. With 7 bases clipped from V and 4 bases from J, the junction kept 6 bases outside the gene matches. The CDR3: CASITGTSPDTQYF. The CDR3 bases are TGTGCCAGCATTACCGGGACTAGCCCAGATACGCAGTATTTT.

The genes are TRBV5-4 and TRBJ2-5; 9 bases are shared with TRBD2. CDR3 length: 15 amino acids. Looked up from germline, CDR1 is SGHNT and CDR2 is YYREEE (reference sequence). J was trimmed by 5 bases and V by 0 bases; bases with no gene match: 5. The chain's CDR3 is CASSLVAGGPETQYF. The CDR3 DNA is TGTGCCAGCAGCTTGGTGGCGGGAGGGCCGGAGACCCAGTACTTC.

The chain employs TRBV10-1 and TRBJ2-7, with TRBD2 matching 8 bases. CDR3 size: 15 residues. Germline CDR1 is WNHNN and CDR2 is SYGVQD (reference sequence). Unmatched junction bases numbered 10, after V lost 8 bases and J lost 1 base. In DNA, the CDR3 is TGCGCCAGCCGCTGCCCAGCGGGGGATTCCTACGAGCAGTACTTC. Translated, it gives CASRCPAGDSYEQYF.

This chain uses TRBV7-2 with TRBJ2-7, with 11 bases matching TRBD1. Germline loops: CDR1 SGHTA, CDR2 FQGNSA. With 3 bases clipped from V and 6 bases from J, the junction kept 7 bases outside the gene matches. The length of the CDR3 is 15 residues. CDR3 protein: CASSLAGQGVAEQYF. Here the CDR3 DNA reads TGTGCCAGCAGCTTGGCGGGACAGGGGGTCGCCGAGCAGTACTTC.